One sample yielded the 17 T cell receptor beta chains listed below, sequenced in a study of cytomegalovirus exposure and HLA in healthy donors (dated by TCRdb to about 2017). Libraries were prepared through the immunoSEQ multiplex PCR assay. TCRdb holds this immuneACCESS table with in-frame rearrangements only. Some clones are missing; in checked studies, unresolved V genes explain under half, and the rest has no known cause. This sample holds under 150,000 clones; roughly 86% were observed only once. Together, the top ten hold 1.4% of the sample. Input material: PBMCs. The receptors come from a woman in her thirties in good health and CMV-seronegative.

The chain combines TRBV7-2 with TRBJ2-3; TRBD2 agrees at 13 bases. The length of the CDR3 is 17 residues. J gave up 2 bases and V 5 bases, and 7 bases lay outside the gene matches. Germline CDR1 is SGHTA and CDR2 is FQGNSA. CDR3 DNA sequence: TGTGCCAGCAGCCGACTAGCGGGGGGCCCTTACACAGATACGCAGTATTTT. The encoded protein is CASSRLAGGPYTDTQYF. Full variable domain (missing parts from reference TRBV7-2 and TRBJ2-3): GAGVSQSPSNKVTEKGKDVELRCDPISGHTALYWYRQSLGQGLEFLIYFQGNSAPDKSGLPSDRFSAERTGGSVSTLTIQRTQQEDSAVYLCASSRLAGGPYTDTQYFGPGTRLTVL.

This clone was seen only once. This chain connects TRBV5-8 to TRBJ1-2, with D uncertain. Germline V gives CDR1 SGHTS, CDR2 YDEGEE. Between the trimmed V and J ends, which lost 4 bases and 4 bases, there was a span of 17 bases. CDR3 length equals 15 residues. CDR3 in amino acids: CASSPGAGRPYGYTF. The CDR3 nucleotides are TGTGCCAGCAGCCCCGGCGCGGGAAGGCCCTATGGCTACACCTTC.

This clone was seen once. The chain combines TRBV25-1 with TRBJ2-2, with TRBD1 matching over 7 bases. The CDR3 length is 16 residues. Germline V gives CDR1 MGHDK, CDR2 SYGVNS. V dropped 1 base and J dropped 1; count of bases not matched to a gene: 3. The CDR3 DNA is TGTGCCAGCAGTGAATCAAGGACAGGGAACACCGGGGAGCTGTTTTTT. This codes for CASSESRTGNTGELFF.

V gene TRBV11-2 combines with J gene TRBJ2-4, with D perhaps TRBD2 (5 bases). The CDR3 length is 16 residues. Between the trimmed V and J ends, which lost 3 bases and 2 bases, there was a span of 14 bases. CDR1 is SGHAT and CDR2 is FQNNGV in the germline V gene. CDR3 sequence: CASSFGEGFSKNIQYF. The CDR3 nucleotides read TGTGCCAGCAGCTTCGGGGAAGGGTTTTCCAAAAACATTCAGTACTTC. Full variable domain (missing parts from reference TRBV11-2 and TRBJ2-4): EAGVAQSPRYKIIEKRQSVAFWCNPISGHATLYWYQQILGQGPKLLIQFQNNGVVDDSQLPKDRFSAERLKGVDSTLKIQPAKLEDSAVYLCASSFGEGFSKNIQYFGAGTRLSVL.

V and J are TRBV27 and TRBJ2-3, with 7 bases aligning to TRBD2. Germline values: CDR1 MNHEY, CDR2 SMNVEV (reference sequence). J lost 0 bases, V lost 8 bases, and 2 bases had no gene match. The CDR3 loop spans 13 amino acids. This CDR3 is CASGRGSTDTQYF. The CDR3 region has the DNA TGTGCCAGCGGGCGGGGGAGCACAGATACGCAGTATTTT.

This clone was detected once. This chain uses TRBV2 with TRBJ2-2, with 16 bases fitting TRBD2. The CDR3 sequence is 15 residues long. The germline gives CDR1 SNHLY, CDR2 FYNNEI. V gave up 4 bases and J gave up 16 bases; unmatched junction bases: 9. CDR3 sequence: CASSVAEGLAGGPFF. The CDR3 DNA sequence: TGTGCCAGCAGTGTTGCCGAGGGACTAGCGGGGGGGCCGTTTTTT.

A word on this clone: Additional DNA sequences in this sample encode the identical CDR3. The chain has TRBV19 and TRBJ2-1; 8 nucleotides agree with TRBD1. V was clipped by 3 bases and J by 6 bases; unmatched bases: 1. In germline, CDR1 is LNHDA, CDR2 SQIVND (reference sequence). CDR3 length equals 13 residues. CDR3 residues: CASSIGQGNEQFF. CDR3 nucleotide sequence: TGTGCCAGTAGTATCGGACAGGGCAATGAGCAGTTCTTC. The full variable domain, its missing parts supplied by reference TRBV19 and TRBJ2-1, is DGGITQSPKYLFRKEGQNVTLSCEQNLNHDAMYWYRQDPGQGLRLIYYSQIVNDFQKGDIAEGYSVSREKKESFPLTVTSAQKNPTAFYLCASSIGQGNEQFFGPGTRLTVL.

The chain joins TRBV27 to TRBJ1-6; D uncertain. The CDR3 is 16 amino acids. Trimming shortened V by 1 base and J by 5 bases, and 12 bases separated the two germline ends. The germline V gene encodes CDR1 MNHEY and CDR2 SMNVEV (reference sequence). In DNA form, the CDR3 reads TGTGCCAGCAGTTTATATGGATCGGGAAATAATTCACCCCTCCACTTT. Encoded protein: CASSLYGSGNNSPLHF.

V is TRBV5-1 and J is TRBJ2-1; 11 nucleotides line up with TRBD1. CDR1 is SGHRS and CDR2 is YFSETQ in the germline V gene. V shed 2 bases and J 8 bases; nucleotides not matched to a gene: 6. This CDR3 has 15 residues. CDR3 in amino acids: CASSLRTGGFDEQFF. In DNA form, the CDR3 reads TGCGCCAGCAGCTTAAGGACAGGGGGCTTTGATGAGCAGTTCTTC.

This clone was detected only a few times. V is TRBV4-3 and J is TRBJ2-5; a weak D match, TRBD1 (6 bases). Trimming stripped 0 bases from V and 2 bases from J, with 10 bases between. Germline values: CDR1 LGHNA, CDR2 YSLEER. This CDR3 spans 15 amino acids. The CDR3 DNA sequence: TGCGCCAGCAGCCAAGACGGCAGGGGACAAGAGACCCAGTACTTC. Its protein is CASSQDGRGQETQYF.

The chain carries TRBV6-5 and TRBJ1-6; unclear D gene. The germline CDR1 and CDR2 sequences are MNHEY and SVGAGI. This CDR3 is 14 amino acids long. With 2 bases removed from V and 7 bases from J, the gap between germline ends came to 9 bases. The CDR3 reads CASSYLSQNSPLHF. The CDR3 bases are TGTGCCAGCAGTTACCTGTCCCAGAATTCACCCCTCCACTTT.

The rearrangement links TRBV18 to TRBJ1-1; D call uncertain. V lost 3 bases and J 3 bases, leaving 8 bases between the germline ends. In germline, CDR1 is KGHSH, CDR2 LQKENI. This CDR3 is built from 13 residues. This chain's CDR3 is CASSPTGDTEAFF. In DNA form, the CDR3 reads TGTGCCAGCTCACCGACCGGGGACACTGAAGCTTTCTTT. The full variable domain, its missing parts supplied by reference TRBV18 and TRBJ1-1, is NAGVMQNPRHLVRRRGQEARLRCSPMKGHSHVYWYRQLPEEGLKFMVYLQKENIIDESGMPKERFSAEFPKEGPSILRIQQVVRGDSAAYFCASSPTGDTEAFFGQGTRLTVV.

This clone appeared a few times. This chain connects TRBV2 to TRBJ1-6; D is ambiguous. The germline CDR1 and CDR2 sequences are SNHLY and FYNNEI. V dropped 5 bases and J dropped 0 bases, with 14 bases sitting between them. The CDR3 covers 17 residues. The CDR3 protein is CASSSEEPSSYNSPLHF. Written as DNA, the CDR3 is TGTGCCAGCAGTAGCGAGGAGCCGAGCTCCTATAATTCACCCCTCCACTTT.

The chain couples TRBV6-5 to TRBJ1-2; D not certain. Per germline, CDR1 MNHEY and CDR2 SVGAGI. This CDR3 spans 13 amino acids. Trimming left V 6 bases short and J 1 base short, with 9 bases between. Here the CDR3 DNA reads TGTGCCAGCAGCAAACAGAATAACTATGGCTACACCTTC. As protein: CASSKQNNYGYTF.

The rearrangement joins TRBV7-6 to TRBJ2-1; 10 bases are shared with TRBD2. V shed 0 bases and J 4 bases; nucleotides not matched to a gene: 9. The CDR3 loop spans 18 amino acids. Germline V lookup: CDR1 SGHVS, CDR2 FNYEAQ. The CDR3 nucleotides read TGTGCCAGCAGCTTAGCGCTAAGCGGGGGGGGCCGGTACAATGAGCAGTTCTTC. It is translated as CASSLALSGGGRYNEQFF.

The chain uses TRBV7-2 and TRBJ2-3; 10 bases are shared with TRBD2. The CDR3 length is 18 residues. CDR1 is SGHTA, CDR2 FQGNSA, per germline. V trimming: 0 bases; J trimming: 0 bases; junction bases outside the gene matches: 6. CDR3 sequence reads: CASSLAGLAGASTDTQYF. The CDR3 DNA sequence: TGTGCCAGCAGCTTAGCGGGGCTAGCGGGGGCTAGCACAGATACGCAGTATTTT.

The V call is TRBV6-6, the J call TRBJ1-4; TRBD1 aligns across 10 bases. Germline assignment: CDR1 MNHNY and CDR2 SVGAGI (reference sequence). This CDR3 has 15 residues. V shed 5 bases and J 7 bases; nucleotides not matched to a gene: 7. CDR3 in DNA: TGTGCCAGCAGTAATACCGGGACAGGGGTTGAAAAACTGTTTTTT. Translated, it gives CASSNTGTGVEKLFF.